One and the same sample provided the 32 T cell receptor beta chains below, sequenced in a study of OX40 agonist ivuxolimab in advanced cancers. Profiling relied on immunoSEQ multiplex PCR, and the TCRdb table lists in-frame clones only, not all of them. The profile shows about 48,000 clones, 88% of them singletons. This sample comprised CD4+ or CD8+ T cells sorted from blood, obtained in a trial of the OX40 agonist ivuxolimab. These receptors were taken from an adult with an advanced solid tumor such as melanoma, head and neck, liver or kidney cancer.

J is TRBJ2-7 and V is TRBV7-2; D may be TRBD1 (6 bases). The CDR3 runs to 17 residues. Germline V gene sequence: CDR1 SGHTA, CDR2 FQGNSA. Deletions cut 4 bases from V and 0 bases from J, with 19 bases between. CDR3 loop: CASSSPITGSRSYEQYF. CDR3 nucleotide sequence: TGTGCCAGCAGCTCACCCATTACAGGGAGTCGCTCCTACGAGCAGTACTTC.

The rearrangement links TRBV7-6 to TRBJ2-1; TRBD2 matches 9 bases. The germline V gene has CDR1 SGHVS and CDR2 FNYEAQ. J gave up 10 bases and V 5 bases, and 6 bases lay outside the gene matches. This CDR3 has 13 residues. CDR3 sequence: CASSPRLAEEQFF. CDR3 sequence (DNA): TGTGCCAGCAGCCCCCGACTAGCGGAAGAGCAGTTCTTC.

The rearrangement joins TRBV18 to TRBJ1-4; tentatively, D is TRBD1 (5 bases). Trimming removed 0 bases at V and 5 bases at J, with 16 bases between. CDR3 length equals 17 residues. The germline V gene has CDR1 KGHSH and CDR2 LQKENI. Written as DNA, the CDR3 is TGTGCCAGCTCACCACCGGCAGGCGGGGGGTCGAATGAAAAACTGTTTTTT. This gives the protein CASSPPAGGGSNEKLFF. Full variable domain (missing parts from reference TRBV18 and TRBJ1-4): NAGVMQNPRHLVRRRGQEARLRCSPMKGHSHVYWYRQLPEEGLKFMVYLQKENIIDESGMPKERFSAEFPKEGPSILRIQQVVRGDSAAYFCASSPPAGGGSNEKLFFGSGTQLSVL.

The sample holds one count of this clone. This chain joins TRBV7-9 and TRBJ2-7; D is unresolved. Germline CDR1 SEHNR, CDR2 FQNEAQ (reference sequence). Trimming took 1 base from V and 3 from J, leaving 10 bases between them. The CDR3 is 14 residues long. The CDR3 sequence is CASSLEVLNYEQYF. The CDR3 DNA reads as TGTGCCAGCAGCTTAGAAGTCCTTAACTACGAGCAGTACTTC.

V and J are TRBV4-1 and TRBJ2-7, with TRBD1 as a possible D gene (5 bases). The CDR3 length is 14 residues. Trimming stripped 0 bases from V and 7 bases from J, with 13 bases between. Germline lookup yields CDR1 MGHRA and CDR2 YSYEKL. CDR3 nucleotides: TGCGCCAGCAGCCAAGAGCCGCAGGGAAGGGAGCAGTACTTC. It is translated as CASSQEPQGREQYF.

This chain links TRBV6-1 with TRBJ1-3; 7 positions agree with TRBD1. Germline CDR1 and CDR2: MNHNS and SASEGT. The CDR3 is 14 residues long. Losses at the gene ends were 2 bases for V and 4 bases for J; bases not matched to a gene: 2. CDR3 coding DNA: TGTGCCAGCAGTGAAAGGGGGCGCGGAAACACCATATATTTT. It codes for CASSERGRGNTIYF.

The V call is TRBV18, the J call TRBJ1-3; D call uncertain. This CDR3 has 14 residues. V lost 3 bases to trimming and J lost 0 bases, with 6 bases between them. The germline V gene encodes CDR1 KGHSH and CDR2 LQKENI. The CDR3 region is CASSPQSSGNTIYF. The CDR3 DNA is TGTGCCAGCTCACCCCAGAGCTCTGGAAACACCATATATTTT.

CDR3 coding DNA: TGTGCCATCAGCCTAGCGGGAGATAGCACAGATACGCAGTATTTT. This translates into CAISLAGDSTDTQYF. The V call is TRBV10-3, the J call TRBJ2-3, with 10 bases aligning to TRBD2. The length of the CDR3 is 15 residues. The V gene's germline CDR1 is ENHRY and CDR2 SYGVKD. V gave up 6 bases and J gave up 0 bases; unmatched junction bases: 3.

This clone was counted a single time. The J gene is TRBJ2-2, the V gene TRBV27, with 8 nucleotides matching TRBD1. Per the germline V gene, CDR1 is MNHEY and CDR2 is SMNVEV (reference sequence). This CDR3 comprises 14 residues. Trimming at V came to 6 bases and at J to 5 bases, leaving 5 bases not matched to a gene. The CDR3 sequence: CASRYTGGTGELFF. DNA of the CDR3: TGTGCCAGCAGATATACAGGGGGGACCGGGGAGCTGTTTTTT.

This chain links TRBV6-6 with TRBJ2-1; 12 nucleotides match TRBD2. The germline V gene has CDR1 MNHNY and CDR2 SVGAGI (reference sequence). The CDR3 length is 16 residues. Trimming at V came to 3 bases and at J to 5 bases, leaving 5 bases not matched to a gene. CDR3 loop: CASSYPSGGENNEQFF. DNA of the CDR3: TGTGCCAGCAGTTATCCTAGCGGGGGGGAGAACAATGAGCAGTTCTTC.

This chain links TRBV7-6 with TRBJ2-2; no reliable D call. CDR1 and CDR2 (germline): SGHVS, FNYEAQ. The CDR3 runs to 17 residues. V was clipped by 2 bases and J by 4 bases, with 17 bases between them. The CDR3 sequence: CASSLRENWDGTGELFF. The CDR3, as DNA: TGTGCCAGCAGCTTAAGGGAAAACTGGGATGGCACCGGGGAGCTGTTTTTT.

The chain uses TRBV20-1 and TRBJ2-7; D gene uncertain. The V end was cut by 5 bases, the J end by 8 bases, with 10 bases between. The CDR3 extends over 10 amino acids. Germline CDR1 is DFQATT and CDR2 is SNEGSKA (reference sequence). In DNA, the CDR3 is TGCAGTGCTTCCTCGGCTCAGCAGTACTTC. It translates to CSASSAQQYF.

The CDR3 coding sequence is TGTGCCTGGAGTGTACTGATGGCCGGGGAGCTGTTTTTT. Amino acids: CAWSVLMAGELFF. V is TRBV30 and J is TRBJ2-2, with D hard to call. CDR1 GTSNPN and CDR2 SVGIG come from the germline V gene (reference sequence). V was shortened by 0 bases and J by 6 bases, with 8 bases between the two germline ends. There are 13 residues in the CDR3. Full variable domain (rest looked up from reference TRBV30 and TRBJ2-2): SQTIHQWPATLVQPVGSPLSLECTVEGTSNPNLYWYRQAAGRGLQLLFYSVGIGQISSEVPQNLSASRPQDRQFILSSKKLLLSDSGFYLCAWSVLMAGELFFGEGSRLTVL.

The CDR3 here is CASSGGLAQETQYF. CDR3 coding DNA: TGCGCCAGCAGCGGGGGACTAGCCCAAGAGACCCAGTACTTC. The chain couples TRBV5-1 to TRBJ2-5; 9 bases match TRBD2. Germline-derived CDR1 and CDR2 are SGHRS and YFSETQ. This CDR3 has 14 residues. The V segment lost 4 bases and the J segment 1 base; nucleotides outside the gene matches: 2.

The chain uses TRBV9 and TRBJ2-1; 8 nucleotides line up with TRBD1. The CDR3 has 16 residues. The germline gives CDR1 SGDLS, CDR2 YYNGEE. Losses at the gene ends were 0 bases for V and 4 bases for J; bases not matched to a gene: 6. The CDR3 sequence is CASSVDGTGAYNEQFF. The CDR3 bases are TGTGCCAGCAGCGTAGATGGGACAGGAGCTTACAATGAGCAGTTCTTC.

The chain uses TRBV29-1 and TRBJ2-5, with 9 bases fitting TRBD1. The germline V gene has CDR1 SQVTM and CDR2 ANQGSEA. The CDR3 loop spans 13 amino acids. V shed 5 bases, J shed 4 bases, and the junction held 5 bases outside the gene matches. This CDR3 reads CSVKGTGLETQYF. As DNA, the CDR3 is TGCAGCGTTAAAGGGACAGGGTTAGAGACCCAGTACTTC.

The J gene is TRBJ2-5, the V gene TRBV7-2; no definite D call. The V end lost 4 bases, the J end lost 7 bases, and 10 bases lay between the germline ends. CDR1 is SGHTA, CDR2 FQGNSA, per germline. This CDR3 is built from 12 residues. CDR3 residues: CASSSVWGTQYF. CDR3 sequence (DNA): TGTGCCAGCAGCTCTGTTTGGGGGACCCAGTACTTC.

In its sample, this clone was seen a few times. This sequence joins TRBV6-5 and TRBJ2-1; D ambiguous. Germline assignment: CDR1 MNHEY and CDR2 SVGAGI. The V and J ends lost 4 bases and 2 bases respectively, with 15 bases between them. The CDR3 extends over 16 amino acids. The DNA for the CDR3 is TGTGCCAGCAGTTCGGGCTCCGGTGAAGCCTACAATGAGCAGTTCTTC. Protein: CASSSGSGEAYNEQFF.

The chain recombines TRBV4-1 with TRBJ2-5, with a possible D match to TRBD1 (5 bases). The assigned J gene may be wrong: the sequence end matches TRBJ2-7 better. Germline CDR1 MGHRA, CDR2 YSYEKL. This CDR3 is 15 amino acids long. CDR3 residues: CASSQVLQGHYEQYF. In DNA form, the CDR3 reads TGCGCCAGCAGCCAAGTCCTCCAGGGCCACTACGAGCAGTACTTC.

This clone was observed a few times. The rearrangement links TRBV7-3 to TRBJ2-2; 10 bases are a match to TRBD2. V gave up 2 bases and J gave up 3 bases; unmatched junction bases: 0. CDR3 length: 15 amino acids. CDR1 is SGHTA and CDR2 is FQGTGA in the germline V gene. The CDR3: CASSLLAGDTGELFF. In DNA, the CDR3 is TGTGCCAGCAGCTTACTAGCGGGAGACACCGGGGAGCTGTTTTTT.

V is TRBV5-6 and J is TRBJ1-4, with D maybe TRBD1 (5 bases). The V gene lost 4 bases and the J gene lost 7 bases, with 11 bases spanning the gap. In germline, CDR1 is SGHDT, CDR2 YYEEEE. The CDR3 has 13 amino acids. The CDR3 here is CASSRWGGEKLFF. The DNA for the CDR3 is TGTGCCAGCAGCCGATGGGGCGGTGAAAAACTGTTTTTT. Filled out from reference TRBV5-6 and TRBJ1-4, the complete variable domain reads DAGVTQSPTHLIKTRGQQVTLRCSPKSGHDTVSWYQQALGQGPQFIFQYYEEEERQRGNFPDRFSGHQFPNYSSELNVNALLLGDSALYLCASSRWGGEKLFFGSGTQLSVL.

The CDR3 region has the DNA TGTGCCAGCAGTTACTCTGATATGACGGAGCAGTTCTTC. It translates to CASSYSDMTEQFF. The V gene is TRBV6-5, the J gene TRBJ2-1; D not resolved. CDR1 and CDR2 from the germline V gene are MNHEY and SVGAGI. The CDR3 sequence is 13 residues long. Trimming pared 0 bases from V and 10 bases from J, leaving 10 bases between.

This clone is a singleton in its sample. The chain carries TRBV5-5 and TRBJ2-7, with D unclear. V was clipped by 5 bases and J by 0 bases, with 9 bases between them. The CDR3 runs 13 residues. Germline V lookup: CDR1 SGHKS, CDR2 YYEKEE (reference sequence). The CDR3: CASRFSLSYEQYF. The CDR3 nucleotides are TGTGCCAGCAGGTTCTCCCTCTCCTACGAGCAGTACTTC. Based on the CDR3 plus reference TRBV5-5 and TRBJ2-7, the full variable domain is DAGVTQSPTHLIKTRGQQVTLRCSPISGHKSVSWYQQVLGQGPQFIFQYYEKEERGRGNFPDRFSARQFPNYSSELNVNALLLGDSALYLCASRFSLSYEQYFGPGTRLTVT.

V usage is TRBV29-1 and J usage is TRBJ2-7, with 11 bases fitting TRBD1. V was clipped by 7 bases and J by 0 bases; unmatched bases: 2. The CDR3 runs 13 residues. The V gene's germline CDR1 is SQVTM and CDR2 ANQGSEA. This chain's CDR3 is CSAGTGGSYEQYF. The CDR3 DNA reads as TGCAGCGCCGGGACAGGGGGCTCCTACGAGCAGTACTTC.

CDR3 DNA sequence: TGTGCCAGCAGTTTAGGGGGCGGTACCTACGAGCAGTACTTC. Protein: CASSLGGGTYEQYF. The chain carries TRBV28 and TRBJ2-7, with a tentative D call TRBD1 (6 bases). This CDR3 is 14 amino acids long. V shed 2 bases and J shed 2 bases, with 10 bases lying between them. Per germline, CDR1 MDHEN and CDR2 SYDVKM.

V gene TRBV5-1 combines with J gene TRBJ2-7; 14 bases match TRBD2. Per the germline V gene, CDR1 is SGHRS and CDR2 is YFSETQ. J lost 7 bases, V lost 6 bases, and 3 bases had no gene match. The CDR3 has 13 residues. Written as DNA, the CDR3 is TGCGCCAGCACCTGGACTAGCGGGGGGGAGCAGTACTTC. Protein sequence: CASTWTSGGEQYF.

V is TRBV7-6 and J is TRBJ2-6; 10 nucleotides match TRBD1. Germline-derived CDR1 and CDR2 are SGHVS and FNYEAQ. This CDR3 has 18 residues. The V gene end was trimmed by 0 bases and the J gene end by 2 bases; junction bases not matched to a gene: 4. The CDR3 region has the DNA TGTGCCAGCAGCTTAGCGAAGACAGGGGGCACTGGGGCCAACGTCCTGACTTTC. It codes for CASSLAKTGGTGANVLTF.

This chain connects TRBV11-2 to TRBJ2-5; D is possibly TRBD2 (6 bases). V shed 5 bases and J shed 5 bases, with 15 bases lying between them. The germline gives CDR1 SGHAT, CDR2 FQNNGV. The length of the CDR3 is 14 residues. In DNA form, the CDR3 reads TGTGCCAGCAGCCCGGGATGGGGGGAGGAGACCCAGTACTTC. Protein sequence: CASSPGWGEETQYF. The full variable domain, completed using reference TRBV11-2 and TRBJ2-5, is EAGVAQSPRYKIIEKRQSVAFWCNPISGHATLYWYQQILGQGPKLLIQFQNNGVVDDSQLPKDRFSAERLKGVDSTLKIQPAKLEDSAVYLCASSPGWGEETQYFGPGTRLLVL.

The chain couples TRBV5-1 to TRBJ2-3, with 7 nucleotides matching TRBD1. From germline, CDR1 is SGHRS and CDR2 YFSETQ. CDR3 length: 15 residues. Trimming at V came to 3 bases and at J to 3 bases, leaving 7 bases not matched to a gene. The CDR3 protein is CASSSTGLITDTQYF. CDR3 in DNA: TGCGCCAGCAGCTCGACAGGGTTGATAACAGATACGCAGTATTTT. Full variable domain (remainder filled in from reference TRBV5-1 and TRBJ2-3): KAGVTQTPRYLIKTRGQQVTLSCSPISGHRSVSWYQQTPGQGLQFLFEYFSETQRNKGNFPGRFSGRQFSNSRSEMNVSTLELGDSALYLCASSSTGLITDTQYFGPGTRLTVL.

This clone appeared once. The V and J genes are TRBV6-5 and TRBJ2-1, with TRBD1 matching 10 bases. The germline gives CDR1 MNHEY, CDR2 SVGAGI. J lost 7 bases, V lost 4 bases, and 7 bases had no gene match. The CDR3 covers 15 residues. The CDR3 DNA sequence: TGTGCCAGCAGTTCGGGACAGGGGCCGATAAATGAGCAGTTCTTC. Its protein is CASSSGQGPINEQFF.

The rearrangement links TRBV10-3 to TRBJ1-1; no clear D gene. CDR1 and CDR2 from the germline V gene are ENHRY and SYGVKD. V lost 2 bases and J lost 5, with 9 bases in between. There are 13 residues in the CDR3. The CDR3 loop is CAISERRDTEAFF. CDR3 DNA: TGTGCCATCAGTGAGAGACGGGATACTGAAGCTTTCTTT.

The chain joins TRBV19 to TRBJ2-7; 9 bases are shared with TRBD2. CDR1 LNHDA and CDR2 SQIVND come from the germline V gene (reference sequence). The CDR3 runs 16 residues. Germline trimming cut 3 bases from V and 4 bases from J; bases unmatched to any gene: 10. CDR3 region: CASSILWASGKYEQYF. The CDR3 coding sequence is TGTGCCAGTAGTATTCTTTGGGCTAGCGGGAAATACGAGCAGTACTTC.